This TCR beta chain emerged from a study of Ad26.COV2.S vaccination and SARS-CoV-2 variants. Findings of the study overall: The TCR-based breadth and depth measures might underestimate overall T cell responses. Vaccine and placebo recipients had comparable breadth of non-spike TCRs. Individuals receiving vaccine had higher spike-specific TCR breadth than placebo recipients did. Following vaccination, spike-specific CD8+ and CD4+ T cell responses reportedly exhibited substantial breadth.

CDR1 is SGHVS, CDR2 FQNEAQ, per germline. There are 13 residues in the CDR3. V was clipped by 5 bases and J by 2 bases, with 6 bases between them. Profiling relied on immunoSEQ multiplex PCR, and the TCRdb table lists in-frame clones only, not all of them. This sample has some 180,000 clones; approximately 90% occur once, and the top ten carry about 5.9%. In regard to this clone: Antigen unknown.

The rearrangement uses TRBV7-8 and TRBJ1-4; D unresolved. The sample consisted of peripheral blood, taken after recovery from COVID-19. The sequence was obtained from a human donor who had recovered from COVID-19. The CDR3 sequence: CASSLSTNEKLFF. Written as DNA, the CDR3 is TGTGCCAGCAGCCTATCGACTAATGAAAAACTGTTTTTT.